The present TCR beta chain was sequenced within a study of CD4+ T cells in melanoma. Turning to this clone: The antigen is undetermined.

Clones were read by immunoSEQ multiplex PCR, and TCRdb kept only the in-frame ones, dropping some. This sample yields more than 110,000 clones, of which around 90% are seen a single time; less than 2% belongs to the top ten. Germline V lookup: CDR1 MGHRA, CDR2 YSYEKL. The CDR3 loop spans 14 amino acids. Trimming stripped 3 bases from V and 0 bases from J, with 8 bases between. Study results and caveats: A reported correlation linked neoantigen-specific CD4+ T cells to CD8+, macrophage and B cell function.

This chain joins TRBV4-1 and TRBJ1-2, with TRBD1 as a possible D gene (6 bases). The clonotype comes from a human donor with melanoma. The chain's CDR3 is CASSQDRSNYGYTF. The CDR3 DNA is TGCGCCAGCAGCCAGGACAGATCTAACTATGGCTACACCTTC.